This T cell receptor beta chain was recorded in a study of blood T cell repertoires in COVID-19. Looking at the study overall: Italy, Spain and the United States were the sources of the convalescent and acute COVID-19 samples.

One Seattle source followed patients from active infection through their disease course. Authors' methods: Reference gene primer amplification gave estimated nucleated cell counts. Method: immunoSEQ multiplex PCR; TCRdb's copy keeps in-frame clones and lacks some. V, J and clone size are those of that table, while D and trimming were read from the DNA. The table records over 450,000 clones, 80% to 90% of them present only once. Germline values: CDR1 SGHNT, CDR2 YYREEE (reference sequence). This CDR3 is built from 15 residues. J was trimmed by 7 bases and V by 4 bases; bases with no gene match: 12. This TCR came from a man aged 18 to 35 with COVID-19, enrolled during active disease. The sequencing sample was made of peripheral blood. The chain is built from TRBV5-4 and TRBJ1-2; 8 nucleotides agree with TRBD1. The CDR3 spells CASSLPKDRVVGYTF. The DNA for the CDR3 is TGTGCCAGCAGCCTACCTAAGGACAGGGTGGTTGGCTACACCTTC.